The 11 T cell receptor beta chains listed next were all sequenced from one sample in a study of cytomegalovirus exposure and HLA in healthy donors. PCR involved 60 Vbeta and 13 Jbeta primers. Only in-frame clones appear in the TCRdb table, and some are missing; sequencing was by immunoSEQ multiplex PCR. This sample carries approximately 150,000 clones, more than 65% of them seen once, and the ten largest clones take about 1.3%. Sequenced input: PBMCs. Receptors were obtained from a woman aged 45-65 years in good health and CMV-seronegative.

V usage is TRBV2 and J usage is TRBJ2-3; 10 positions match TRBD2. From germline, CDR1 is SNHLY and CDR2 FYNNEI. This CDR3 is built from 15 residues. V dropped 2 bases and J dropped 4; count of bases not matched to a gene: 3. The CDR3 loop reads CASSELAGAADTQYF. The CDR3 DNA follows: TGTGCCAGCAGTGAACTAGCGGGAGCGGCAGATACGCAGTATTTT.

The V gene is TRBV27, the J gene TRBJ2-7, with D possibly being TRBD1 (7 bases). V lost 7 bases to trimming and J lost 9 bases, with 13 bases between them. Germline V gene sequence: CDR1 MNHEY, CDR2 SMNVEV (reference sequence). This CDR3 has 11 amino acids. CDR3 DNA sequence: TGTGCCAGCACTAGCAGGGGGGTGCAGTACTTC. It encodes CASTSRGVQYF.

J is TRBJ2-3 and V is TRBV5-1; D may be TRBD1 (5 bases). The CDR3 runs 16 residues. V was pared by 0 bases and J by 3 bases, with 14 bases between. Germline V gives CDR1 SGHRS, CDR2 YFSETQ. In DNA, the CDR3 is TGCGCCAGCAGCTTGGGGCAGGGTGGTTCGACAGATACGCAGTATTTT. Translated, it gives CASSLGQGGSTDTQYF.

The chain has TRBV6-6 and TRBJ1-1, with 7 bases aligning to TRBD1. Germline trimming cut 6 bases from V and 5 bases from J; bases unmatched to any gene: 6. Germline V gene sequence: CDR1 MNHNY, CDR2 SVGAGI (reference sequence). There are 13 residues in the CDR3. In nucleotides, the CDR3 is TGTGCCAGCAGCCGGCAACAGGGGACTGAAGCTTTCTTT. The encoded protein is CASSRQQGTEAFF.

The V and J genes are TRBV11-2 and TRBJ1-2; 7 bases agree with TRBD1. The length of the CDR3 is 15 residues. Germline V gene sequence: CDR1 SGHAT, CDR2 FQNNGV. With V trimmed by 4 bases and J by 2 bases, 7 bases remained unmatched. In DNA, the CDR3 is TGTGCCAGCAGCTACTCATTGACAGGGAACTATGGCTACACCTTC. Translating it yields CASSYSLTGNYGYTF.

CDR3: CASSPPSVSYNEQFF. Written as DNA, the CDR3 is TGTGCCAGCAGCCCCCCAAGCGTCTCCTACAATGAGCAGTTCTTC. V is TRBV9 and J is TRBJ2-1; D call uncertain. Trimming took off 4 bases at V and 0 bases at J, with 11 bases between the two ends. This CDR3 spans 15 amino acids. In germline, CDR1 is SGDLS, CDR2 YYNGEE.

This rearrangement joins TRBV5-1 to TRBJ2-1; TRBD2 matches 10 bases. Germline V gene lookup returns CDR1 SGHRS and CDR2 YFSETQ. This CDR3 contains 16 residues. V lost 2 bases, J lost 9 bases, and 11 bases stayed unmatched. In nucleotides, the CDR3 is TGCGCCAGCAGCTTCTCCAGCGGGGGGGCCCAGGTTGAGCAGTTCTTC. It translates to CASSFSSGGAQVEQFF.

The chain has TRBV4-1 and TRBJ2-1; 8 bases agree with TRBD2. The germline V gene has CDR1 MGHRA and CDR2 YSYEKL. The J segment lost 3 bases and the V segment lost 4 bases, leaving 5 bases of the junction unmatched. This CDR3 is built from 15 residues. This CDR3 is CASSLIAGFYNEQFF. In nucleotides, the CDR3 is TGCGCCAGCAGCCTCATAGCGGGATTCTACAATGAGCAGTTCTTC.

V gene TRBV15 combines with J gene TRBJ2-7; TRBD1 agrees at 7 bases. The ends lost 0 bases at V and 6 bases at J; junction bases unmatched: 11. The CDR3 is 16 residues long. In germline, CDR1 is LNHNV, CDR2 YYDKDF (reference sequence). The CDR3 is CATSRDPGQVSPEQYF. Written as DNA, the CDR3 is TGTGCCACCAGCAGAGATCCCGGACAGGTCAGTCCCGAGCAGTACTTC.

Concerning this clone: The conserved phenylalanine or tryptophan is not found at the CDR3 terminus, so this likely reflects a read error. It is unclear where the CDR3 begins or ends on the DNA, so no DNA is shown, and the CDR3 is as TCRdb lists it. The V and J genes are TRBV6-6 and TRBJ2-3; the DNA was not used to check the table's D call, TRBD2. Germline V gene lookup returns CDR1 MNHNY and CDR2 SVGAGI (reference sequence). The CDR3 spans 16 amino acids, including both terminal residues. The CDR3 here is CASGSTQGLALQQSSG.

This clone was detected once. The chain couples TRBV30 to TRBJ1-5, with 7 positions matching TRBD1. Looked up from germline, CDR1 is GTSNPN and CDR2 is SVGIG (reference sequence). CDR3 length equals 15 residues. V was clipped by 4 bases and J by 1 base; unmatched bases: 7. The CDR3 loop is CAWTRGGMSNQPQHF. As DNA, the CDR3 is TGTGCCTGGACGAGAGGGGGCATGAGCAATCAGCCCCAGCATTTT.